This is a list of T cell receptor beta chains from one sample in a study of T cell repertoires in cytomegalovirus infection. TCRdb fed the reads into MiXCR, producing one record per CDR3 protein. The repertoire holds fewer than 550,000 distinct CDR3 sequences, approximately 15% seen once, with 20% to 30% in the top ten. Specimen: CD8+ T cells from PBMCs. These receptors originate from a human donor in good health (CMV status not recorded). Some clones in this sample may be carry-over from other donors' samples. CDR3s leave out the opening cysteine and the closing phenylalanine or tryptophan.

CDR3aa: ASSDGPTGPDTQY
len: 13
j_gene: TRBJ2-3
v_gene: TRBV2

CDR3aa: SVAGQSYEQY
len: 10
j_gene: TRBJ2-7
v_gene: TRBV29-1

CDR3aa: ASGLHGADAF
len: 10
j_gene: TRBJ1-1
v_gene: TRBV12-5

CDR3aa: SARDHWTEETQY
len: 12
j_gene: TRBJ2-5
v_gene: TRBV20-1

CDR3aa: ASSLRAPPYNEQF
len: 13
j_gene: TRBJ2-1
v_gene: TRBV27

CDR3aa: AKSLYGVGETQY
len: 12
j_gene: TRBJ2-5
v_gene: TRBV12-3/TRBV12-4

CDR3aa: ASSSLGTGAAEQY
len: 13
j_gene: TRBJ2-7
v_gene: TRBV7-9

CDR3aa: SARAPSGSQY
len: 10
j_gene: TRBJ2-5
v_gene: TRBV20-1

CDR3aa: ASSLELWRGGGYNEQF
len: 16
j_gene: TRBJ2-1
v_gene: TRBV11-1

CDR3aa: ASSPTGLEGSYNEQF
len: 15
j_gene: TRBJ2-1
v_gene: TRBV7-2

CDR3aa: ASSLQGASTEAF
len: 12
j_gene: TRBJ1-1
v_gene: TRBV12-3/TRBV12-4

CDR3aa: SAREPSGGPNEQF
len: 13
j_gene: TRBJ2-1
v_gene: TRBV20-1

CDR3aa: ASSQEMRIAGQTDTQY
len: 16
j_gene: TRBJ2-3
v_gene: TRBV4-1

CDR3aa: ASSTDWGPYNEQF
len: 13
j_gene: TRBJ2-1
v_gene: TRBV5-1

CDR3aa: ASSSGAVAIY
len: 10
j_gene: TRBJ1-3
v_gene: TRBV12-3/TRBV12-4

CDR3aa: ASSFWRGPNQPQH
len: 13
j_gene: TRBJ1-5
v_gene: TRBV5-5

CDR3aa: ASSPQFRAGEWDSNQPQH
len: 18
j_gene: TRBJ1-5
v_gene: TRBV6-2/TRBV6-3

CDR3aa: SASIRDRGRLEQY
len: 13
j_gene: TRBJ2-7
v_gene: TRBV20-1

CDR3aa: ASSYRGPVQPQH
len: 12
j_gene: TRBJ1-5
v_gene: TRBV6-6

CDR3aa: ASSLRLAGEGRDTQY
len: 15
j_gene: TRBJ2-3
v_gene: TRBV11-2

CDR3aa: ASSYLASGRYDLAKNIQY
len: 18
j_gene: TRBJ2-4
v_gene: TRBV6-5

CDR3aa: ASSDLGTTKGYT
len: 12
j_gene: TRBJ1-2
v_gene: TRBV9

CDR3aa: ASSPASNTDTQY
len: 12
j_gene: TRBJ2-3
v_gene: TRBV4-2

CDR3aa: ATPRGGGATDTQY
len: 13
j_gene: TRBJ2-3
v_gene: TRBV2

CDR3aa: ASSFTSNHEQY
len: 11
j_gene: TRBJ2-7
v_gene: TRBV7-3

CDR3aa: ASSTRTGTSNEKLF
len: 14
j_gene: TRBJ1-4
v_gene: TRBV7-9

CDR3aa: ASSLGHRGEVNYGYT
len: 15
j_gene: TRBJ1-2
v_gene: TRBV13

CDR3aa: ASSLGLASHYNEQF
len: 14
j_gene: TRBJ2-1
v_gene: TRBV28

CDR3aa: ASSQELKGAGRSYNEQF
len: 17
j_gene: TRBJ2-1
v_gene: TRBV3-1

CDR3aa: ASSLVGTENTEAF
len: 13
j_gene: TRBJ1-1
v_gene: TRBV7-9

CDR3aa: AIRLTQTEEAF
len: 11
j_gene: TRBJ1-1
v_gene: TRBV10-3

CDR3aa: ASSYLPQRSATQY
len: 13
j_gene: TRBJ2-3
v_gene: TRBV6-5

CDR3aa: ASSLARGGGETQY
len: 13
j_gene: TRBJ2-5
v_gene: TRBV12-3/TRBV12-4

CDR3aa: ASSFSRGGALQYDEQF
len: 16
j_gene: TRBJ2-1
v_gene: TRBV7-9

CDR3aa: ASSEGGSNIYEQY
len: 13
j_gene: TRBJ2-7
v_gene: TRBV2

CDR3aa: ASSWDSLEAF
len: 10
j_gene: TRBJ1-1
v_gene: TRBV5-6

CDR3aa: ASTPAFSYNEQF
len: 12
j_gene: TRBJ2-1
v_gene: TRBV27

CDR3aa: ASSHNRNYEQY
len: 11
j_gene: TRBJ2-7
v_gene: TRBV14

CDR3aa: ATSTLDRDDYQPQH
len: 14
j_gene: TRBJ1-5
v_gene: TRBV15

CDR3aa: ATEGLSTDTQY
len: 11
j_gene: TRBJ2-3
v_gene: TRBV10-3

CDR3aa: ASSPDRGLMDEQY
len: 13
j_gene: TRBJ2-7
v_gene: TRBV27

CDR3aa: ASSLAGGLFRGTGELF
len: 16
j_gene: TRBJ2-2
v_gene: TRBV12-3/TRBV12-4

CDR3aa: ASSYYSWRSTDTQY
len: 14
j_gene: TRBJ2-3
v_gene: TRBV6-5

CDR3aa: ASSVRQGGTDTQY
len: 13
j_gene: TRBJ2-3
v_gene: TRBV28

CDR3aa: ASRQDSLAGELF
len: 12
j_gene: TRBJ2-2
v_gene: TRBV7-9

CDR3aa: ASSLTLAQYGNNYNVEQF
len: 18
j_gene: TRBJ2-1
v_gene: TRBV5-4

CDR3aa: ASSQDPLGPPGTDTQY
len: 16
j_gene: TRBJ2-3
v_gene: TRBV14

CDR3aa: ASSLALGGTDTQY
len: 13
j_gene: TRBJ2-3
v_gene: TRBV12-3/TRBV12-4

CDR3aa: ASSQDLGAPGGLEYSTDTQY
len: 20
j_gene: TRBJ2-3
v_gene: TRBV3-1

CDR3aa: ASSRTSANTGELF
len: 13
j_gene: TRBJ2-2
v_gene: TRBV7-8

CDR3aa: ASSLVAGVRETQY
len: 13
j_gene: TRBJ2-5
v_gene: TRBV11-2

CDR3aa: ASSVDSYNSPLH
len: 12
j_gene: TRBJ1-6
v_gene: TRBV9

CDR3aa: ASSPNRRTNEKLF
len: 13
j_gene: TRBJ1-4
v_gene: TRBV27

CDR3aa: SAGTRANYGYT
len: 11
j_gene: TRBJ1-2
v_gene: TRBV29-1

CDR3aa: ASSERGFVDEQY
len: 12
j_gene: TRBJ2-7
v_gene: TRBV10-2

CDR3aa: ASSFTGYNEQF
len: 11
j_gene: TRBJ2-1
v_gene: TRBV7-2

CDR3aa: SVDPTPGGENTEAF
len: 14
j_gene: TRBJ1-1
v_gene: TRBV29-1